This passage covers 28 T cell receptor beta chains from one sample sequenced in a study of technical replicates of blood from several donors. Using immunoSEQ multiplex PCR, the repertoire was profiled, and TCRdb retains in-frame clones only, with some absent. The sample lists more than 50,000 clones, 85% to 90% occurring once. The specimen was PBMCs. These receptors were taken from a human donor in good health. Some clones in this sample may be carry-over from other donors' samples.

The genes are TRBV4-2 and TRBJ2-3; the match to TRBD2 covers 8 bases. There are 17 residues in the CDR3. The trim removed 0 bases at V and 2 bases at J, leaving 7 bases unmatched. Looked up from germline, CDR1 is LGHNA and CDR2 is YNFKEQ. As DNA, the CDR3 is TGTGCCAGCAGCCAAGATATTGAGCGGGGGTTCACAGATACGCAGTATTTT. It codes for CASSQDIERGFTDTQYF.

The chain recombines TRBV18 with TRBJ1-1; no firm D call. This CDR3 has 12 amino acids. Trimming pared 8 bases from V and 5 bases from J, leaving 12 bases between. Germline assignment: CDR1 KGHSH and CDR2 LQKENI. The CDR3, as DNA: TGTGCCAGCAGAAGCGGGGAGACTGAAGCTTTCTTT. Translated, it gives CASRSGETEAFF.

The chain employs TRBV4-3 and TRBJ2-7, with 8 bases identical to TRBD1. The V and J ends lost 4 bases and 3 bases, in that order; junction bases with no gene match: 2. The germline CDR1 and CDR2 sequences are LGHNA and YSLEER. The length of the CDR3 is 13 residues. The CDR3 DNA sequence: TGCGCCAGCAGCCTGGACAGGGTCTACGAGCAGTACTTC. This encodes CASSLDRVYEQYF.

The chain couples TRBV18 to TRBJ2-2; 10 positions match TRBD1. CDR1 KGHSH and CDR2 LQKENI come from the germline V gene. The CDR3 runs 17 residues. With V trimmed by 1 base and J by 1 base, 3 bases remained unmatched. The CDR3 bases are TGTGCCAGCTCACCACGACAGGGGGCGAGGAACACCGGGGAGCTGTTTTTT. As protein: CASSPRQGARNTGELFF.

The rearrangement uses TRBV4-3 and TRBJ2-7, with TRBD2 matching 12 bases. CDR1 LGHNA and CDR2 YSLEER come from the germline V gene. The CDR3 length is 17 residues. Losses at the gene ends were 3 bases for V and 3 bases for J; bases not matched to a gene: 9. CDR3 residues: CASSQDHRLAGVYEQYF. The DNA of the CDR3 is TGCGCCAGCAGCCAGGACCACCGACTAGCGGGGGTCTACGAGCAGTACTTC.

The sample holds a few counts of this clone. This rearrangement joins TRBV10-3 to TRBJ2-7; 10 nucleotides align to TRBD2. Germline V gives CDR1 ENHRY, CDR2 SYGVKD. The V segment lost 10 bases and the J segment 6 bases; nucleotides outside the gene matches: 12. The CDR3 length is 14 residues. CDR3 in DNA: TGTGCCACCCAAGGGGCTAGCGGGAGCCCCGAGCAGTACTTC. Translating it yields CATQGASGSPEQYF.

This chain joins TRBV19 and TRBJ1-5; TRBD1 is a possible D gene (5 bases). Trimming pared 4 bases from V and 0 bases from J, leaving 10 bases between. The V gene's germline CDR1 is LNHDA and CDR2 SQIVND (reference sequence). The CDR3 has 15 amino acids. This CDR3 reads CASSSDRYSNQPQHF. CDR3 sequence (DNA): TGTGCCAGTAGTAGCGACAGATATAGCAATCAGCCCCAGCATTTT.

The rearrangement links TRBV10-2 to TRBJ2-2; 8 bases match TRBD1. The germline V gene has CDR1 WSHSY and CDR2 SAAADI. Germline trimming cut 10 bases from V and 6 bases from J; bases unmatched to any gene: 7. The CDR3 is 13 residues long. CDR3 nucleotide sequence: TGCGCCACCAACCAGGGGGCTGCCGGGGAGCTGTTTTTT. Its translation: CATNQGAAGELFF.

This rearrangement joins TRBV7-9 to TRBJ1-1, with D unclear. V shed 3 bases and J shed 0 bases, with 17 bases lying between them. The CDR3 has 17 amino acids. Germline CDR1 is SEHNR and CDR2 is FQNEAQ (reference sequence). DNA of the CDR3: TGTGCCAGCAGCTTGGATCCATCGCGGCGGCTGAACACTGAAGCTTTCTTT. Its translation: CASSLDPSRRLNTEAFF.

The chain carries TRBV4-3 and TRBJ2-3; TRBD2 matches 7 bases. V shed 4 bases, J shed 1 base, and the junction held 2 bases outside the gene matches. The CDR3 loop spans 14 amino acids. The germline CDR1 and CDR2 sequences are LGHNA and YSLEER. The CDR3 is CASSRGGGTDTQYF. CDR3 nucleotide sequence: TGCGCCAGCAGCCGTGGGGGGGGCACAGATACGCAGTATTTT.

The CDR3 protein is CSVLPRYTGNEQFF. In DNA form, the CDR3 reads TGCAGCGTTCTCCCTCGGTACACGGGCAATGAGCAGTTCTTC. V is TRBV29-1 and J is TRBJ2-1; D gene uncertain. This CDR3 has 14 residues. Germline V gene data show CDR1 as SQVTM and CDR2 as ANQGSEA. V was cut by 5 bases and J by 6 bases, with 17 bases left in between.

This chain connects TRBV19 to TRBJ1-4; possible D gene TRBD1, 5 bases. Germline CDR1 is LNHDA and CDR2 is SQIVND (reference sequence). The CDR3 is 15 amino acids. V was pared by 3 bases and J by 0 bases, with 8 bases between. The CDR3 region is CASSMPRATNEKLFF. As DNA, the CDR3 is TGTGCCAGTAGTATGCCCAGGGCAACTAATGAAAAACTGTTTTTT.

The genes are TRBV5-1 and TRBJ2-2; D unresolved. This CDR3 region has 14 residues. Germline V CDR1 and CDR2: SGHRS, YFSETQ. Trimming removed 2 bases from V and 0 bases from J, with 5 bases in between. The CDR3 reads CASSFVANTGELFF. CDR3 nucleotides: TGCGCCAGCAGCTTTGTAGCGAACACCGGGGAGCTGTTTTTT.

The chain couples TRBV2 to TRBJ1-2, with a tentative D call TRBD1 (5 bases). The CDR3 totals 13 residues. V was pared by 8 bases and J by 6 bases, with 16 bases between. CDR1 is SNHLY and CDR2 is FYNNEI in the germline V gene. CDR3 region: CASSPGRGNGYTF. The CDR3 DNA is TGTGCCAGCTCCCCGGGCCGGGGGAATGGCTACACCTTC.

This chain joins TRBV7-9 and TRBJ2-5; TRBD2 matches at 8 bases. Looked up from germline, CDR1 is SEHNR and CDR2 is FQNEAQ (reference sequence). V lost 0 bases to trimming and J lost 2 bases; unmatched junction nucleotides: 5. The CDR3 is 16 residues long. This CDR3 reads CASSLAVLAGQETQYF. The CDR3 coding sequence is TGTGCCAGCAGCTTAGCGGTCCTAGCGGGTCAAGAGACCCAGTACTTC.

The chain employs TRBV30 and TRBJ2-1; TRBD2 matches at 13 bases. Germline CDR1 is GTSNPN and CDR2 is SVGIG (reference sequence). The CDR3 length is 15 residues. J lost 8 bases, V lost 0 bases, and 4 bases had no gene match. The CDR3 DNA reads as TGTGCCTGGAGTGTGTGGACTAGCGGGAGTGATGAGCAGTTCTTC. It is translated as CAWSVWTSGSDEQFF.

Here the CDR3 DNA reads TGCGCCAGCAGCTTGGGGACAGGGGGCACTGAAGCTTTCTTT. It translates to CASSLGTGGTEAFF. This chain connects TRBV5-1 to TRBJ1-1, with 10 bases identical to TRBD1. The CDR3 is made up of 14 amino acids. The ends lost 0 bases at V and 4 bases at J; junction bases unmatched: 0. Germline CDR1 and CDR2: SGHRS and YFSETQ.

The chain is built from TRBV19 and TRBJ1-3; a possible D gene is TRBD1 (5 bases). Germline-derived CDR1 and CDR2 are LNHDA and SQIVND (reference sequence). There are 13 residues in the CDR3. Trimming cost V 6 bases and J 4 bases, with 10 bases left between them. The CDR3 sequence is CASRGGVGNTIYF. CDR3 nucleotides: TGTGCCAGTAGGGGAGGGGTCGGAAACACCATATATTTT.

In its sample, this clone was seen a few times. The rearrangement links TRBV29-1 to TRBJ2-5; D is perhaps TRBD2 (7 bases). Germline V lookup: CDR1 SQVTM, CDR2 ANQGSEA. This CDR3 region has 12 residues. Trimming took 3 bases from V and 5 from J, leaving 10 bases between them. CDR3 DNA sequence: TGCAGCGTTGATCGGGGGGCCGAGACCCAGTACTTC. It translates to CSVDRGAETQYF.

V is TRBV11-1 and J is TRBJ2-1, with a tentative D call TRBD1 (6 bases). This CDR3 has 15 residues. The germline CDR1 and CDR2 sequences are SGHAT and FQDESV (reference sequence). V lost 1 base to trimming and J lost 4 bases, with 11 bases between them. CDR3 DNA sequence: TGTGCCAGCAGCTTAGTACTAGGGGGTTACAATGAGCAGTTCTTC. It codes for CASSLVLGGYNEQFF.

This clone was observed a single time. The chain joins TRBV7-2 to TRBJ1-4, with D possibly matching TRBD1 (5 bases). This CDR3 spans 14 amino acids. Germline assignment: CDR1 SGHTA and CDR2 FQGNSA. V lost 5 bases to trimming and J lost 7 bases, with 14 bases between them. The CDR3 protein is CASSQGHGGEKLFF. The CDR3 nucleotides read TGTGCCAGCAGCCAAGGACACGGGGGTGAAAAACTGTTTTTT. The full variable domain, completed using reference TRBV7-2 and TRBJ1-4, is GAGVSQSPSNKVTEKGKDVELRCDPISGHTALYWYRQSLGQGLEFLIYFQGNSAPDKSGLPSDRFSAERTGGSVSTLTIQRTQQEDSAVYLCASSQGHGGEKLFFGSGTQLSVL.

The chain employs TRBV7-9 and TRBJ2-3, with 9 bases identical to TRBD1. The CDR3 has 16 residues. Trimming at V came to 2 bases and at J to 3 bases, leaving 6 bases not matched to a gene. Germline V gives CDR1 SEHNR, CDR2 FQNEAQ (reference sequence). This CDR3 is CASSLRGTGSTDTQYF. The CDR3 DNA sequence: TGTGCCAGCAGCTTACGGGGGACAGGGAGTACAGATACGCAGTATTTT.

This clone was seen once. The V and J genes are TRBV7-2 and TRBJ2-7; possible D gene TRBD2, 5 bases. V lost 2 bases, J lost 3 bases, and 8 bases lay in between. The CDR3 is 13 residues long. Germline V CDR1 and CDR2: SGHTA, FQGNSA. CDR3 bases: TGTGCCAGCAGCTTAAGTGGGAGCTACGAGCAGTACTTC. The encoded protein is CASSLSGSYEQYF.

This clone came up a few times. CDR3 protein: CASSLRSGLRNEQYF. The CDR3 bases are TGTGCCAGCAGCTTGAGGTCGGGGTTAAGGAACGAGCAGTACTTC. The chain uses TRBV5-4 and TRBJ2-7; weak D call: TRBD2 (5 bases). The V end was cut by 1 base, the J end by 5 bases, with 16 bases between. CDR1 SGHNT and CDR2 YYREEE come from the germline V gene (reference sequence). The CDR3 loop spans 15 amino acids. The full variable domain, completed using reference TRBV5-4 and TRBJ2-7, is ETGVTQSPTHLIKTRGQQVTLRCSSQSGHNTVSWYQQALGQGPQFIFQYYREEENGRGNFPPRFSGLQFPNYSSELNVNALELDDSALYLCASSLRSGLRNEQYFGPGTRLTVT.

The CDR3 nucleotides read TGTGCCAGCAGCTCCTCCGGGACTAGTCAAGAGACCCAGTACTTC. Protein: CASSSSGTSQETQYF. The rearrangement joins TRBV7-9 to TRBJ2-5; 8 bases align to TRBD2. Germline assignment: CDR1 SEHNR and CDR2 FQNEAQ (reference sequence). This CDR3 spans 15 amino acids. J gave up 2 bases and V 4 bases, and 6 bases lay outside the gene matches.

CDR3 DNA sequence: TGTGCCAGCAGCTCTCTAGCGGTCGAGGAGACCCAGTACTTC. This sequence encodes CASSSLAVEETQYF. The chain couples TRBV5-6 to TRBJ2-5; TRBD2 aligns across 7 bases. V dropped 3 bases and J dropped 5; count of bases not matched to a gene: 7. The germline gives CDR1 SGHDT, CDR2 YYEEEE. This CDR3 region has 14 residues.

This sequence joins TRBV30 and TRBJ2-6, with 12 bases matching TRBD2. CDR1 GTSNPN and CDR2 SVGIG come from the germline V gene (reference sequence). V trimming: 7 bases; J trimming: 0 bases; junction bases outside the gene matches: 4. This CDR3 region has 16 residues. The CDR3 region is CASPTSGSSGANVLTF. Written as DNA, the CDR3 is TGTGCCTCCCCGACTAGCGGGAGCTCTGGGGCCAACGTCCTGACTTTC.

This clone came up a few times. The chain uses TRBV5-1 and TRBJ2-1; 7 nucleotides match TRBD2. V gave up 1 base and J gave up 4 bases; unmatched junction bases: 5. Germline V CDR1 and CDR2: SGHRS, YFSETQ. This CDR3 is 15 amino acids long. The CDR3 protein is CASSLMGGLYNEQFF. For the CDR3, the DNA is TGCGCCAGCAGCTTGATGGGAGGGCTGTACAATGAGCAGTTCTTC.